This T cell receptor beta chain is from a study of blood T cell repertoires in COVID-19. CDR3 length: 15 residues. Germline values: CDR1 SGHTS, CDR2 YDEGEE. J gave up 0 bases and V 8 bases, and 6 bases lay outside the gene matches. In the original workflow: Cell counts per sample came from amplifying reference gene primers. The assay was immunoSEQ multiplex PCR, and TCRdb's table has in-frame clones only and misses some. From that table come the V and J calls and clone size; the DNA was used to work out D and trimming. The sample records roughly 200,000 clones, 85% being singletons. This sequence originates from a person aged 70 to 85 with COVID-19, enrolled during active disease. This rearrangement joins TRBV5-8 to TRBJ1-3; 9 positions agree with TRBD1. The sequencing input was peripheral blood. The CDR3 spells CARGQGDISGNTIYF. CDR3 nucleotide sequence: TGTGCCAGGGGACAGGGCGATATCTCTGGAAACACCATATATTTT.